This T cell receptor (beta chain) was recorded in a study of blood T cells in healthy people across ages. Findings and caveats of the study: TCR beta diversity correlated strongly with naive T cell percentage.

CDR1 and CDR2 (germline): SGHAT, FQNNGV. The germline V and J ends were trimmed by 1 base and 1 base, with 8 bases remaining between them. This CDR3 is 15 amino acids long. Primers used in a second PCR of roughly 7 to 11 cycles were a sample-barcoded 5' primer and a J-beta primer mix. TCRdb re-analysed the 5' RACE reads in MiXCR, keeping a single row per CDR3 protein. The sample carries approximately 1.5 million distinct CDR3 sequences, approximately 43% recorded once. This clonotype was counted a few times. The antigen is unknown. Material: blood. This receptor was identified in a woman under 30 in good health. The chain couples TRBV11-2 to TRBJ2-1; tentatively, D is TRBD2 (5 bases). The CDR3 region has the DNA TGTGCCAGCAGCTTAGCCCAGCGGTCCTACAATGAGCAGTTCTTC. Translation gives CASSLAQRSYNEQFF.